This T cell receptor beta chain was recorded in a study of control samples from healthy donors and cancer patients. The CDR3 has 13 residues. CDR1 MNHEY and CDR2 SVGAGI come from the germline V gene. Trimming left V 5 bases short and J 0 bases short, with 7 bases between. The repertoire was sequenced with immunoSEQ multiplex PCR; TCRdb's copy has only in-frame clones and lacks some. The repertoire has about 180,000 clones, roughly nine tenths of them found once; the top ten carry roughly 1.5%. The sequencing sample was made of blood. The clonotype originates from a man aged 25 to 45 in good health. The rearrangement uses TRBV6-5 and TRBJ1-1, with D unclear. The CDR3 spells CASSRGMNTEAFF. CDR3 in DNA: TGTGCCAGCAGTCGGGGTATGAACACTGAAGCTTTCTTT.